This TCR beta chain was sequenced in a study of PD-L1 blockade in urothelial cancer. Study-wide context: As for prior chemotherapy regimens, patients had received 0 to 3. Analyses were performed on blood at 3 weeks after treatment start (the second dose) and at 6 weeks.

Sequenced by immunoSEQ multiplex PCR; TCRdb stores in-frame clones only, minus some. The table lists some 22,000 clones, about 93% of them singletons, with 11% in the top ten. Unmatched junction bases numbered 4, after V lost 6 bases and J lost 4 bases. Germline CDR1 reads MNHNY; CDR2 reads SVGAGI (reference sequence). CDR3 length equals 14 residues. Regarding time point: peripheral blood 6 weeks after treatment start. General study findings and limits: In blood at 3 weeks, tumor-associated clones expanded more among patients with durable benefit.

Comments on this clone: Its antigen is as yet unknown.

The TCR originated in a woman in her sixties with urothelial cancer. The material sequenced was PBMCs, taken around atezolizumab (anti-PD-L1) treatment. The chain is built from TRBV6-6 and TRBJ1-3, with TRBD1 matching over 9 bases. DNA of the CDR3: TGTGCCAGCAGCCACAGGGGGCTGGGAAACACCATATATTTT. As protein: CASSHRGLGNTIYF.